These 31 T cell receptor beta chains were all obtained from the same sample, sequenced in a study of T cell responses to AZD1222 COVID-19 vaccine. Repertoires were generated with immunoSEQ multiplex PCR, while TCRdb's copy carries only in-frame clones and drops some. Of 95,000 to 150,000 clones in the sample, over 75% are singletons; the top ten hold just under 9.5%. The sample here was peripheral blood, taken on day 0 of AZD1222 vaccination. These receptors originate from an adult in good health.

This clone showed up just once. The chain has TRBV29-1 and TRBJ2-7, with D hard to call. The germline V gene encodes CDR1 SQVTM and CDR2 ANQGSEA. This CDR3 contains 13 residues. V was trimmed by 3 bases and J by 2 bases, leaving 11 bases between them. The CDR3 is CSVELGLPYEQYF. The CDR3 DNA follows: TGCAGCGTTGAGCTGGGTCTCCCCTACGAGCAGTACTTC.

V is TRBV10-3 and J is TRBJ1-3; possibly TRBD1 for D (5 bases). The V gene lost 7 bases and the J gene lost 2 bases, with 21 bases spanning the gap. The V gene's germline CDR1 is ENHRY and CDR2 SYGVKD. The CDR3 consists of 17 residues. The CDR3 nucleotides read TGTGCCATCAATAAGGTTGGCGTAGCAGGGCCTGGAAACACCATATATTTT. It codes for CAINKVGVAGPGNTIYF.

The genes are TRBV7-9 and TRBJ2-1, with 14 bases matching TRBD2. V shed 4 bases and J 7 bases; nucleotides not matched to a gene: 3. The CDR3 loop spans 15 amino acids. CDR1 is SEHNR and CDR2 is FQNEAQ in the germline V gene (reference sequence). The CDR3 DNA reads TGTGCCAGCAGCTCGGGACTAGCGGGAGATAATGAGCAGTTCTTC. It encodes CASSSGLAGDNEQFF.

The CDR3 sequence is CASVPDRKGNQPQHF. The CDR3 coding sequence is TGTGCCAGCGTTCCGGACAGGAAGGGCAATCAGCCCCAGCATTTT. J is TRBJ1-5 and V is TRBV28; TRBD1 matches 7 bases. CDR3 length: 15 residues. Germline trimming cut 8 bases from V and 2 bases from J; bases unmatched to any gene: 9. Germline CDR1 is MDHEN and CDR2 is SYDVKM.

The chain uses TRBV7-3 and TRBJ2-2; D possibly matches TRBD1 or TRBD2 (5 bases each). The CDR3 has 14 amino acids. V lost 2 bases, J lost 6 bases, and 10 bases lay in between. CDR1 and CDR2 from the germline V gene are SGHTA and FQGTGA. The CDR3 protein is CASSLEGWAGELFF. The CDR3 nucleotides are TGTGCCAGCAGCTTAGAGGGGTGGGCCGGGGAGCTGTTTTTT.

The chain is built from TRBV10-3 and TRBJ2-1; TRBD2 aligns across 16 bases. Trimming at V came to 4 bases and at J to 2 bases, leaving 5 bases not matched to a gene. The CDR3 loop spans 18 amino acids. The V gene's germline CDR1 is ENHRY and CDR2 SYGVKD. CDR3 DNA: TGTGCCATCAGTGCCGGGACTAGCGGGGGGGCCCCCTACAATGAGCAGTTCTTC. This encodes CAISAGTSGGAPYNEQFF.

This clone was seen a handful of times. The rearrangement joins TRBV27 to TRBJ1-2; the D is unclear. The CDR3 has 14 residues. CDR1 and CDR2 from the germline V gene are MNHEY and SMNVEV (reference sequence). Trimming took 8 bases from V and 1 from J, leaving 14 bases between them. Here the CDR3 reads CASGMGYLNYGYTF. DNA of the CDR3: TGTGCCAGCGGGATGGGATACCTTAACTATGGCTACACCTTC.

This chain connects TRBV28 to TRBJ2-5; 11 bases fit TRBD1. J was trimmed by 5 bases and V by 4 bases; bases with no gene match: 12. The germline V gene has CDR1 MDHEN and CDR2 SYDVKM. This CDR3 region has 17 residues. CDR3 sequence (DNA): TGTGCCAGCAGTTCAAACTTAAGGGACAGGGGGACGGAGACCCAGTACTTC. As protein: CASSSNLRDRGTETQYF.

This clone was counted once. In DNA, the CDR3 is TGTGCCAGCAGTGTTTCGGGGGACTACAATGAGCAGTTCTTC. It yields the protein CASSVSGDYNEQFF. This chain uses TRBV2 with TRBJ2-1; the D gene is possibly TRBD2 (6 bases). CDR1 is SNHLY and CDR2 is FYNNEI in the germline V gene. This CDR3 has 14 amino acids. Trimming cost V 4 bases and J 3 bases, with 10 bases left between them.

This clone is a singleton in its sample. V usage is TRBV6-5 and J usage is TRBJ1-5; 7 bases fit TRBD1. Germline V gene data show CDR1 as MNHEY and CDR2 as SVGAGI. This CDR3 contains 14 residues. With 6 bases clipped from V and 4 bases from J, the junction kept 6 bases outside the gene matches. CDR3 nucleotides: TGTGCCAGCAGCCAAAACAGGGGTAATCAGCCCCAGCATTTT. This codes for CASSQNRGNQPQHF.

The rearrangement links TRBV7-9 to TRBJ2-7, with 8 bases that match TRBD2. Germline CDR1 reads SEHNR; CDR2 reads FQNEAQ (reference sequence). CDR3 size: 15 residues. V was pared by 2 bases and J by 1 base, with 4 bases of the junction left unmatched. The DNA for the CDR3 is TGTGCCAGCAGCTTATTAGCGGGGCCGTCCTACGAGCAGTACTTC. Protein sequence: CASSLLAGPSYEQYF.

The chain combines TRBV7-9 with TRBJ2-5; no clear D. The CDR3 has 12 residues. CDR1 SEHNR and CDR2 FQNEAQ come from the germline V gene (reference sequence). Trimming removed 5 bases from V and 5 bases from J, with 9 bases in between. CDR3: CASSLNGETQYF. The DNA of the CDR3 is TGTGCCAGCAGCCTAAACGGCGAGACCCAGTACTTC. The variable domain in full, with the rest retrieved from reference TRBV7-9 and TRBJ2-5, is DTGVSQNPRHKITKRGQNVTFRCDPISEHNRLYWYRQTLGQGPEFLTYFQNEAQLEKSRLLSDRFSAERPKGSFSTLEIQRTEQGDSAMYLCASSLNGETQYFGPGTRLLVL.

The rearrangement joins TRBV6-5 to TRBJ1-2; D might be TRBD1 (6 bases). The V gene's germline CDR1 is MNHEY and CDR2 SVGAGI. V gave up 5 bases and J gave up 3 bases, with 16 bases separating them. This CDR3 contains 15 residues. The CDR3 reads CASSLDRIHHYGYTF. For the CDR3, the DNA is TGTGCCAGCAGTCTCGACAGGATACATCACTATGGCTACACCTTC.

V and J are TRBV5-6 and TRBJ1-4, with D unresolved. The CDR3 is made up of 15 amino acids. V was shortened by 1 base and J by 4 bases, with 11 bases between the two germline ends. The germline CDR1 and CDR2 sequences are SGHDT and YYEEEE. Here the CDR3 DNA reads TGTGCCAGCAGCTTGTCGGGCAACCTTAATGAAAAACTGTTTTTT. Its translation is CASSLSGNLNEKLFF.

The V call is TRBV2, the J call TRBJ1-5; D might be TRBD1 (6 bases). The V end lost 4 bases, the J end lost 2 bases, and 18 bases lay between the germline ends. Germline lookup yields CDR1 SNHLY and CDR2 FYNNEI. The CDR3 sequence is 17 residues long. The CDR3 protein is CASSGGVLGGGNQPQHF. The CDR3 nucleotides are TGTGCCAGCAGTGGGGGAGTATTAGGGGGTGGCAATCAGCCCCAGCATTTT. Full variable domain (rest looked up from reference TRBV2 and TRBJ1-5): EPEVTQTPSHQVTQMGQEVILRCVPISNHLYFYWYRQILGQKVEFLVSFYNNEISEKSEIFDDQFSVERPDGSNFTLKIRSTKLEDSAMYFCASSGGVLGGGNQPQHFGDGTRLSIL.

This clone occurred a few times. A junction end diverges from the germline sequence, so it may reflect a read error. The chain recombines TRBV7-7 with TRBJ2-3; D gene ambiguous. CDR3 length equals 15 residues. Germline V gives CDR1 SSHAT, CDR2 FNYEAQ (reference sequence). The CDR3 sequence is CASSRIRSSTDTQYF. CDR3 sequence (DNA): TGTGCTAGCAGCCGTATAAGGTCGAGCACAGATACGCAGTATTTT.

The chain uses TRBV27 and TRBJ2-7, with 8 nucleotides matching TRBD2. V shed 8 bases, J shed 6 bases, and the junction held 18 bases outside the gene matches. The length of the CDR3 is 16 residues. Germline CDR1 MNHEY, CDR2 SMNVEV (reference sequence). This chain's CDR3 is CASRRPLREGQGEQYF. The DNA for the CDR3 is TGTGCCAGCCGAAGGCCTCTACGGGAGGGCCAGGGCGAGCAGTACTTC.

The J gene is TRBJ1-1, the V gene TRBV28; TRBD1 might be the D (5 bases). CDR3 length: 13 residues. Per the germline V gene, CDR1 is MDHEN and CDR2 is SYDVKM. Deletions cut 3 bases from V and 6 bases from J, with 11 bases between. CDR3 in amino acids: CASSFGGIPEAFF. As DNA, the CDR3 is TGTGCCAGCAGTTTTGGGGGGATCCCTGAAGCTTTCTTT.

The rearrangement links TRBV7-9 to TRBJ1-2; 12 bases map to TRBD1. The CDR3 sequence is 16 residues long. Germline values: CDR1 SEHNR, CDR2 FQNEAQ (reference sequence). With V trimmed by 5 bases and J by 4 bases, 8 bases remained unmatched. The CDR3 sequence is CASSQTSGQGAYGYTF. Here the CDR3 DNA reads TGTGCCAGCAGCCAGACGTCGGGACAGGGGGCCTATGGCTACACCTTC.

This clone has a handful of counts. The CDR3 DNA is TGTGCCAGCAGTTTTTCGGGGCTGGGGTCTTTAAGCGTGCATTTT. Translated: CASSFSGLGSLSVHF. The chain is built from TRBV28 and TRBJ1-5; D perhaps matches TRBD1 (5 bases). Deletions cut 3 bases from V and 15 bases from J, with 24 bases between. This CDR3 contains 15 residues. Per the germline V gene, CDR1 is MDHEN and CDR2 is SYDVKM.

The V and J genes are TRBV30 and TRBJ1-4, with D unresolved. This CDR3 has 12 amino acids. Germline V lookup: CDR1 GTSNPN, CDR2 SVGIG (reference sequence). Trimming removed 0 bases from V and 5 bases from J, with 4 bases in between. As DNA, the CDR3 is TGTGCCTGGAGTGTAGAGAATGAAAAACTGTTTTTT. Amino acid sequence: CAWSVENEKLFF.

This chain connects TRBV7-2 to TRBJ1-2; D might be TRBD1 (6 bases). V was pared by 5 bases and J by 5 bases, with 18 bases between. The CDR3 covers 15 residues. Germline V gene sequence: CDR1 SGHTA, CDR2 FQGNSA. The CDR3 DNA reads TGTGCCAGCAGCCCCCGAGGACAGTTTCATTATGGCTACACCTTC. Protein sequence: CASSPRGQFHYGYTF.

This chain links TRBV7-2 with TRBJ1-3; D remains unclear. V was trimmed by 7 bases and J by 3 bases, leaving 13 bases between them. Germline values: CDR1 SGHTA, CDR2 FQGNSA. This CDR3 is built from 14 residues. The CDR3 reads CASTSFVGGNTIYF. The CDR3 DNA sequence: TGTGCCAGCACCTCGTTTGTCGGTGGAAACACCATATATTTT.

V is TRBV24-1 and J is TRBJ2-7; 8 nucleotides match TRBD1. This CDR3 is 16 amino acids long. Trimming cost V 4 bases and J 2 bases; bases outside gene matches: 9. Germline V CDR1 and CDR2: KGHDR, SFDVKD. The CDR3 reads CATSEAGQAGTYEQYF. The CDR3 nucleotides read TGTGCCACCAGTGAGGCGGGACAGGCGGGAACCTACGAGCAGTACTTC.

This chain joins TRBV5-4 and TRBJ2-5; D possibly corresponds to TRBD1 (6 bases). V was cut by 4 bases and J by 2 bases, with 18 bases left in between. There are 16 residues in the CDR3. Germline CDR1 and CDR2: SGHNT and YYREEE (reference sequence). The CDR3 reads CASSRQRRDTQETQYF. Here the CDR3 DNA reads TGTGCCAGCAGCCGTCAGCGACGGGACACACAAGAGACCCAGTACTTC.

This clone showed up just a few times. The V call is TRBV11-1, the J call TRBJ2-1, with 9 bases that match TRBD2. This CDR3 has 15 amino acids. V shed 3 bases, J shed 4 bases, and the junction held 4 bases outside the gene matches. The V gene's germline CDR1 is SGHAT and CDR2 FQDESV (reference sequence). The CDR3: CASSFLAGPYNEQFF. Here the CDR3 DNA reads TGTGCCAGCAGCTTTCTAGCGGGACCTTACAATGAGCAGTTCTTC. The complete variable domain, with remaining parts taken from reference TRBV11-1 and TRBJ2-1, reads EAEVAQSPRYKITEKSQAVAFWCDPISGHATLYWYRQILGQGPELLVQFQDESVVDDSQLPKDRFSAERLKGVDSTLKIQPAELGDSAMYLCASSFLAGPYNEQFFGPGTRLTVL.

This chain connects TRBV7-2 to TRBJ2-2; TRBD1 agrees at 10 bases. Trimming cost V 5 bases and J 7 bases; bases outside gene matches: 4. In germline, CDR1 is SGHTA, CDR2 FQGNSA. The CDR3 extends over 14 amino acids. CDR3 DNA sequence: TGTGCCAGCAGCGCGGGACAGGGGAGCGGGGAGCTGTTTTTT. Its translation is CASSAGQGSGELFF.

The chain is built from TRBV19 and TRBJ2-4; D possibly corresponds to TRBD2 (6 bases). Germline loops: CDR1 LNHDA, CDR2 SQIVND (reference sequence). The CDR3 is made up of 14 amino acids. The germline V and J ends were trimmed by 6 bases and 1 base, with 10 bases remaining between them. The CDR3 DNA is TGTGCCAGTAGCTTGCTAGCGGCCAAAAACATTCAGTACTTC. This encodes CASSLLAAKNIQYF.

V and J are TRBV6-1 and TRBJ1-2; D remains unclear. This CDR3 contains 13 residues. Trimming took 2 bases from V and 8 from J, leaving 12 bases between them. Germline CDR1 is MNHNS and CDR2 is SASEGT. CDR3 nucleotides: TGTGCCAGCAGTGAATTGGTGTCCGGGGGCTACACCTTC. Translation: CASSELVSGGYTF.

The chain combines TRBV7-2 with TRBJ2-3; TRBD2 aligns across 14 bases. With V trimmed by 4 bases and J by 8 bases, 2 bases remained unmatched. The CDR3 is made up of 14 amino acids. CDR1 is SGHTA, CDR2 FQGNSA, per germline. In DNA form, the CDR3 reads TGTGCCAGCAGCTCGGGACTAGCGGGGGTTACGCAGTATTTT. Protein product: CASSSGLAGVTQYF.

The CDR3 reads CASSDSQGSTDTQYF. The CDR3 DNA is TGTGCCAGCAGTGACTCGCAGGGGAGCACAGATACGCAGTATTTT. The chain joins TRBV6-4 to TRBJ2-3; D perhaps matches TRBD1 (6 bases). V lost 0 bases, J lost 0 bases, and 7 bases lay in between. The CDR3 length is 15 residues. Germline loops: CDR1 MRHNA, CDR2 SNTAGT.